The rows below give T cell receptor beta chains drawn from one sample of a study of cytotoxic CD8 clonotypes in ibrutinib-treated CLL. Profiling relied on immunoSEQ multiplex PCR, and the TCRdb table lists in-frame clones only, not all of them. The sample has about 300,000 clones; less than 85% are singletons. The sequenced sample was PBMCs, obtained at disease progression, from a patient treated with ibrutinib. The receptors were gathered from a human donor with chronic lymphocytic leukemia. Both conserved end residues are part of each CDR3.

TRBJ2-1 | TRBV7-9 | CASSLASLAGEQFF
TRBJ2-3 | TRBV4-1 | CASSQEIKLSTDTQYF
TRBJ2-1 | TRBV18 | CASSPLGLAVDEQFF
TRBJ2-5 | TRBV13 | CASSSTGGPRETQYF
TRBJ2-5 | TRBV9 | CASSVDFGDTGDQETQYF
TRBJ2-7 | TRBV15 | CATSRVRAGASIDYEQYF
TRBJ2-1 | TRBV7-2 | CASSLEGSQFVEQFF
TRBJ2-7 | TRBV5-6 | CASSLAQNPYEQYF
TRBJ1-5 | TRBV9 | CASSVGSWQPQHF
TRBJ2-7 | TRBV28 | CASSYTSGRREQYF
TRBJ1-5 | TRBV29-1 | CSSARWAPQHF
TRBJ1-5 | TRBV4-1 | CASSQDQWQGANQPQHF
TRBJ2-3 | TRBV15 | CATSRRGARPTSTDTQYF
TRBJ2-5 | TRBV7-2 | CASSLVGREETQYF
TRBJ1-5 | TRBV27 | CASSPNPTGINQPQHF
TRBJ1-1 | TRBV18 | CASSGHLNTEAFF
TRBJ2-6 | TRBV13 | CASSLGPASGANVLTF
TRBJ1-2 | TRBV9 | CASSVLGQSNYGYTF
TRBJ1-1 | TRBV4-1 | CASSQVVGRSFDTEAFF
TRBJ1-2 | TRBV9 | CASRTTSNYGYTF
TRBJ1-2 | TRBV28 | CASTPPLKPSPYTF
TRBJ2-5 | TRBV9 | CASSVGGASGGVQETQYF
TRBJ1-6 | TRBV7-2 | CASSARQGSGYAPLHF
TRBJ1-2 | TRBV18 | CASSPNPGDGYTF
TRBJ2-1 | TRBV15 | CATSSLAGGPNEQFF
TRBJ1-1 | TRBV2 | CASSVGRMNTEAFF
TRBJ2-6 | TRBV19 | CASSIPRDGIWANVLTF
TRBJ2-2 | TRBV9 | CASSVVEMDSGELFF
TRBJ1-5 | TRBV27 | CASRPGNSNQPQHF
TRBJ2-7 | TRBV6-4 | CASSLALWTGGGHEQYF
TRBJ2-2 | TRBV7-3 | CASSSGSKGTGELFF